The clone carrying this TCR beta chain was detected a few times. Germline V gene lookup returns CDR1 DFQATT and CDR2 SNEGSKA (reference sequence). This CDR3 has 14 amino acids. V dropped 6 bases and J dropped 8; count of bases not matched to a gene: 10. TCRdb redid the calling of the RT-PCR reads with MiXCR, one entry per CDR3 protein. The sample yields about 570,000 distinct CDR3 sequences, around 11% seen once. The source of the sample is a study of response to subunit inactivated influenza vaccine. A further study also used this sample, focusing on T cells expressing NK-cell markers. That paper notes: A 5'RACE template switching approach incorporating UMIs was used to make TCR beta cDNA. Sorted CD3+CD56+NKG2C+, CD3+CD56+NKG2C- and CD3+CD56-NKG2C+ T cells supplied TCR beta repertoires. Seven of the eight sequenced donors were HCMV-seropositive; one was seronegative. Sorting was limited to alpha-beta TCR-expressing T cells with an anti-gamma-delta TCR antibody in several experiments. Once again these clonotypes came out on top in the CD3+CD56-NKG2C+ fraction of several donors.

The chain has TRBV20-1 and TRBJ2-1; 10 positions agree with TRBD2. The clonotype was recovered from a man aged 50 or older who received an inactivated influenza vaccine. Specimen: PBMCs from blood, collected on the day of vaccination. The CDR3 DNA sequence: TGCAGTGCGGCGCAGCGGGGGGGCCGGGATGAGCAGTTCTTC. Protein sequence: CSAAQRGGRDEQFF.